This T cell receptor beta chain is drawn from a study of T cells in Graves' hyperthyroidism and ophthalmopathy. Study-level results: Most thyroid clonotypes expanded above 0.001 were also detected in blood.

Patients were excluded because of uncontrolled infection, other autoimmune disease, pregnancy or lactation. At first hyperthyroidism diagnosis, before any ophthalmopathy symptoms, the blood sample was collected. Fresh peripheral blood, about 9.9 ml, yielded the PBMCs. Germline lookup yields CDR1 LGHNA and CDR2 YNFKEQ. The CDR3 totals 12 residues. Trimming removed 0 bases at V and 13 bases at J, with 12 bases between. As concerns this clonotype: What it binds is unknown.

From RNA transcripts, TCR beta CDR3 regions were amplified. TCR CDR3 underwent first-round RT-PCR with the HTBI primer set. MiXCR was run by TCRdb on the multiplex PCR reads, yielding one entry per CDR3 protein. The sample records fewer than 450,000 distinct CDR3 sequences, about a sixth being singletons. Source material: blood. The sequence came from a woman in her twenties or thirties with Graves' hyperthyroidism that later progressed to Graves' ophthalmopathy. This chain joins TRBV4-2 and TRBJ2-5; D gene uncertain. Written as DNA, the CDR3 is TGTGCCAGCAGCCAAGAACTTGGGGTCGCGTACTTC. Translation: CASSQELGVAYF.